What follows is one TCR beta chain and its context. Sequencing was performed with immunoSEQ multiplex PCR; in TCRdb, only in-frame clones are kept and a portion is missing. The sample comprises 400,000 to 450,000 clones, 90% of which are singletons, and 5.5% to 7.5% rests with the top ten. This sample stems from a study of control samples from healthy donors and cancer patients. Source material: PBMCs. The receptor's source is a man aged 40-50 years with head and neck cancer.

CDR3 sequence (DNA): TGTGCCAGCAGTGAGGGGGACATTCAGTTCTTC. This translates into CASSEGDIQFF. The chain employs TRBV6-1 and TRBJ2-1; D might be TRBD1 (6 bases). The CDR3 totals 11 residues. Deletions cut 3 bases from V and 13 bases from J, with 10 bases between. Germline CDR1 and CDR2: MNHNS and SASEGT.